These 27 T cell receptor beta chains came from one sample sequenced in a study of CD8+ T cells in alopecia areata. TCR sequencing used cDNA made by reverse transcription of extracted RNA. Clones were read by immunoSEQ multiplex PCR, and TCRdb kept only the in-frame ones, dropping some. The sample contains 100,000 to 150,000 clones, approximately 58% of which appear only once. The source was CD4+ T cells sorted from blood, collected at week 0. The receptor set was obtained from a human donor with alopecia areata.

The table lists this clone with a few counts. The chain's CDR3 is CASSELVGYNEQFF. CDR3 DNA: TGTGCCAGCAGTGAGCTGGTGGGTTACAATGAGCAGTTCTTC. The V call is TRBV2, the J call TRBJ2-1; no clear D gene. This CDR3 has 14 residues. Trimming left V 3 bases short and J 4 bases short, with 10 bases between. CDR1 is SNHLY, CDR2 FYNNEI, per germline.

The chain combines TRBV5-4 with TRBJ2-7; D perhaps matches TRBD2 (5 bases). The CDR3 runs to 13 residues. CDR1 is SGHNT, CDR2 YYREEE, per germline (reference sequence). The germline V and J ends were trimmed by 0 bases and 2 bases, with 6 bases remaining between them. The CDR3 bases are TGTGCCAGCAGCTTGGGAGCGGCCTACGAGCAGTACTTC. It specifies CASSLGAAYEQYF.

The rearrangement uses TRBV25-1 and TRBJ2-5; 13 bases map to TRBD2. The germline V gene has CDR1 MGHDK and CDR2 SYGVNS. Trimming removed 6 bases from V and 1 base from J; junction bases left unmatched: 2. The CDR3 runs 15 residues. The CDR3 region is CASRGTSGAQETQYF. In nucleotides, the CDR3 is TGTGCCAGCAGAGGGACTAGCGGGGCCCAAGAGACCCAGTACTTC.

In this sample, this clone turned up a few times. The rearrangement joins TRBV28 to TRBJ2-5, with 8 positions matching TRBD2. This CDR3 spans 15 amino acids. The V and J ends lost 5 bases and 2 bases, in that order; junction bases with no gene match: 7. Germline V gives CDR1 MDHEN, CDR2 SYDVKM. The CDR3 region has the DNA TGTGCCAGCAGTCAAGCGGGAGTGGGTCAAGAGACCCAGTACTTC. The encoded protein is CASSQAGVGQETQYF.

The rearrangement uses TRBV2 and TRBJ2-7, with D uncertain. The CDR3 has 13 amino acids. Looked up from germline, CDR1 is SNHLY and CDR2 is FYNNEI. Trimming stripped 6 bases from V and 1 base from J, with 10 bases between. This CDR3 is CASRPGVSYEQYF. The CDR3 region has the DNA TGTGCCAGCAGGCCTGGGGTTTCCTACGAGCAGTACTTC.

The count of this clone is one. The CDR3 DNA follows: TGTGCCAGCATAGAGTGGGGTTCGGCTAACTATGGCTACACCTTC. Its translation is CASIEWGSANYGYTF. The chain employs TRBV2 and TRBJ1-2; D gene unclear. Trimming took off 7 bases at V and 0 bases at J, with 15 bases between the two ends. The length of the CDR3 is 15 residues. Germline V CDR1 and CDR2: SNHLY, FYNNEI.

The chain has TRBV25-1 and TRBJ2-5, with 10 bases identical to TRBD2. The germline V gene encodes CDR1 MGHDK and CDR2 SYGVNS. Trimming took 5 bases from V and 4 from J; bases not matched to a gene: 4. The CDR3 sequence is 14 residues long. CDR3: CASSSGGAGETQYF. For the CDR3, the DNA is TGTGCCAGCAGTAGCGGGGGGGCCGGAGAGACCCAGTACTTC.

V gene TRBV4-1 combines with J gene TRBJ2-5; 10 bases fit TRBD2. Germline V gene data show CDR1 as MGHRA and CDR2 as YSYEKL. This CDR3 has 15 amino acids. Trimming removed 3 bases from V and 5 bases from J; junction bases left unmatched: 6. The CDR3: CASSHQRGGRETQYF. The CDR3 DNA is TGCGCCAGCAGCCATCAGCGGGGGGGCCGGGAGACCCAGTACTTC.

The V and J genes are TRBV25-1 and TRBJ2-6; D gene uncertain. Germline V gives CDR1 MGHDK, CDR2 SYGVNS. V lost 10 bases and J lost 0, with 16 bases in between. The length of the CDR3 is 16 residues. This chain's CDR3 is CAIGSMTSSGANVLTF. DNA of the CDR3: TGTGCCATCGGATCCATGACTTCCTCTGGGGCCAACGTCCTGACTTTC.

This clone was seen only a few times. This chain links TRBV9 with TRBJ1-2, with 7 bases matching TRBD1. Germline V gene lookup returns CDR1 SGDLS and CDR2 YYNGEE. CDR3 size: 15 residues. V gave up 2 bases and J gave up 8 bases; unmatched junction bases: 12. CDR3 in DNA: TGTGCCAGCAGCGTCGCACTGGACAGGCCTTGGGGCTACACCTTC. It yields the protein CASSVALDRPWGYTF.

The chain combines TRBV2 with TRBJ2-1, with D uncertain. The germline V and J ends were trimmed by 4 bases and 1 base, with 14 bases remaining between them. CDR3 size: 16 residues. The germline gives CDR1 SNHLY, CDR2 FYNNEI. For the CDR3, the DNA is TGTGCCAGCAGTGTTGATCGGGCCCAATCCTACAATGAGCAGTTCTTC. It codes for CASSVDRAQSYNEQFF.

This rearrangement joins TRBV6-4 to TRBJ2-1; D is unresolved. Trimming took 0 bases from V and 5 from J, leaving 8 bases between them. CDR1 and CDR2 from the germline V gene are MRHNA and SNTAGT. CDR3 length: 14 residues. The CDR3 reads CASSDSPGDNEQFF. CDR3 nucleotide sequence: TGTGCCAGCAGTGACTCGCCTGGGGACAATGAGCAGTTCTTC.

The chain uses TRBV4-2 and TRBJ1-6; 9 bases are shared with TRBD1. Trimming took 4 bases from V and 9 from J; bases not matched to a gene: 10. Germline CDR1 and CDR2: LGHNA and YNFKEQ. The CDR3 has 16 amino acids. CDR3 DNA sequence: TGTGCCAGCAGCCCGACCGCTACGGACAGGGGTTCACCCCTCCACTTT. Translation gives CASSPTATDRGSPLHF.

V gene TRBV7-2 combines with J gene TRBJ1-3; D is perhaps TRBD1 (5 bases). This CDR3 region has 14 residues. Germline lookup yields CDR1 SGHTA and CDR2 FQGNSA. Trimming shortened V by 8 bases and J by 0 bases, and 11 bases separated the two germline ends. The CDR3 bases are TGTGCCAGCGTTCAGGGAGGCTCTGGAAACACCATATATTTT. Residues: CASVQGGSGNTIYF.

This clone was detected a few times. CDR3 sequence (DNA): TGTGCCAGCAGTCGGGACAGGGGGCACGGCTACACCTTC. It encodes CASSRDRGHGYTF. The rearrangement links TRBV6-5 to TRBJ1-2, with TRBD1 matching over 12 bases. Trimming took 5 bases from V and 8 from J; bases not matched to a gene: 3. Per germline, CDR1 MNHEY and CDR2 SVGAGI. CDR3 size: 13 residues.

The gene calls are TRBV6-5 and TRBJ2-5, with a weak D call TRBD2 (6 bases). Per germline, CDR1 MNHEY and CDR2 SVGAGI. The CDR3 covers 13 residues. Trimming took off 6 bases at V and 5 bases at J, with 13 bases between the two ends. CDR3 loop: CASSRGSRETQYF. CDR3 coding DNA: TGTGCCAGCAGCCGGGGGTCTCGGGAGACCCAGTACTTC.

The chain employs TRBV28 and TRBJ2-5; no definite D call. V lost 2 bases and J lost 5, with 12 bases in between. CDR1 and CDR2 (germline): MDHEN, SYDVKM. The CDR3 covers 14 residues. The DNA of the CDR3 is TGTGCCAGCAGTTTAGTTGCTCTCCGGGAGACCCAGTACTTC. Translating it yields CASSLVALRETQYF.

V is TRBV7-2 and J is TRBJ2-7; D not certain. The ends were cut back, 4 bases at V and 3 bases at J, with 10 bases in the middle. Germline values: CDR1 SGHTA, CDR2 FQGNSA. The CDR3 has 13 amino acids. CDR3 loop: CASSYRTDYEQYF. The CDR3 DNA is TGTGCCAGCAGCTACCGGACGGACTACGAGCAGTACTTC.

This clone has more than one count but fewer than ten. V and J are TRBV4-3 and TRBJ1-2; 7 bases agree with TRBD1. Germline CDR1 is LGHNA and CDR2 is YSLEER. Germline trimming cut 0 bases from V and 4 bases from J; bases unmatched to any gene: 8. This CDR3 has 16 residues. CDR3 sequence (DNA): TGCGCCAGCAGCCAAGATCCCCAGGGGGGTACCTATGGCTACACCTTC. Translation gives CASSQDPQGGTYGYTF.

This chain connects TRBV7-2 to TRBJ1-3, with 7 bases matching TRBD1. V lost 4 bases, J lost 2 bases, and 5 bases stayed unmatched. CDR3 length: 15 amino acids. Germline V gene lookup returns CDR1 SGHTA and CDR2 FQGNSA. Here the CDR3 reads CASSSQTGAGNTIYF. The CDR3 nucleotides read TGTGCCAGCAGCTCGCAAACAGGGGCTGGAAACACCATATATTTT. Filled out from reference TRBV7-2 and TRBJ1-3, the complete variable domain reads GAGVSQSPSNKVTEKGKDVELRCDPISGHTALYWYRQSLGQGLEFLIYFQGNSAPDKSGLPSDRFSAERTGGSVSTLTIQRTQQEDSAVYLCASSSQTGAGNTIYFGEGSWLTVV.

The CDR3 DNA reads TGCAGCGCCCTCTCGGGGGACACTGAAGCTTTCTTT. Amino acids: CSALSGDTEAFF. The chain employs TRBV29-1 and TRBJ1-1; weak D call: TRBD1 (5 bases). Germline-derived CDR1 and CDR2 are SQVTM and ANQGSEA. The length of the CDR3 is 12 residues. V was pared by 7 bases and J by 3 bases, with 12 bases between.

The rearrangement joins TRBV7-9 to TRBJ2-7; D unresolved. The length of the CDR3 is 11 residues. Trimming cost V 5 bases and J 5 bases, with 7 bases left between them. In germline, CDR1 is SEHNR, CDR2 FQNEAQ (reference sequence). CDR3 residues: CASSPGHEQYF. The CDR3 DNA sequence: TGTGCCAGCAGCCCCGGGCACGAGCAGTACTTC.

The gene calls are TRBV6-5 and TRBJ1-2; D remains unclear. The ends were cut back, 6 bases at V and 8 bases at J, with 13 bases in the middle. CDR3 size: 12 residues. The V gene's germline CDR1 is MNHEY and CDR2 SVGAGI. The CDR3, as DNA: TGTGCCAGCAGACCGACGGTGGGGGGCTACACCTTC. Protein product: CASRPTVGGYTF.

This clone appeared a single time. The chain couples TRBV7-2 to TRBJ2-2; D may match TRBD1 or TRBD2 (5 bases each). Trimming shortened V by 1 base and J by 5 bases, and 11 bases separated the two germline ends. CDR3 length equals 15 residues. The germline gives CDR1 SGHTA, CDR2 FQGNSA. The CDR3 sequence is CASSLVSGATGELFF. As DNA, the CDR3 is TGTGCCAGCAGCTTAGTCTCCGGGGCTACCGGGGAGCTGTTTTTT.

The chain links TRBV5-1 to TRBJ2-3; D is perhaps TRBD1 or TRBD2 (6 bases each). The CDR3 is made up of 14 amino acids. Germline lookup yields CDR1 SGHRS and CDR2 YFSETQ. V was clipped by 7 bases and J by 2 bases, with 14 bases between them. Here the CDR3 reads CASSDGGHTDTQYF. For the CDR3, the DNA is TGCGCCAGCTCGGACGGGGGCCACACAGATACGCAGTATTTT.

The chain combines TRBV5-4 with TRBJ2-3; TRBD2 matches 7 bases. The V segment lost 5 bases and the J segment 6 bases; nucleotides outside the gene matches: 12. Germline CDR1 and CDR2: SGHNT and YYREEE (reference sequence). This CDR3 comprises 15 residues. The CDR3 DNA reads TGTGCCAGCAGAACCGGACTAGTTGGAACCGATACGCAGTATTTT. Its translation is CASRTGLVGTDTQYF.

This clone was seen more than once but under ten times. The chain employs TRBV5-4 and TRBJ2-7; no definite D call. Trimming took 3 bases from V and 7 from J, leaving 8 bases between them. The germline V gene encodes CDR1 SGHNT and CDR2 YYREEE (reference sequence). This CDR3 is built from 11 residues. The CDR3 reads CASSYRREQYF. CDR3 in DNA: TGTGCCAGCAGCTATAGAAGGGAGCAGTACTTC.